The sequence of this T cell receptor beta chain was determined in a study of regulatory T cells in long-lasting Graves disease. Study-wide background: Under 3 months of antithyroid drugs had been taken by newly diagnosed Graves' patients. General study points: Relative to newly diagnosed Graves' patients, persistent ones had lower TCR diversity.

Time point in this sample: newly diagnosed GD, antithyroid drugs for less than 3 months. From PBMCs, RNA was extracted and then used to make the TCR library. Both iRepertoire HTBI primers and Arm-PCR of CDR3 regions were used to build the TCR beta libraries. MiXCR, run by TCRdb on the multiplex PCR reads, gives a single entry per CDR3 protein. The sample records about 530,000 distinct CDR3 sequences, 16% being singletons. CDR1 is KGHDR, CDR2 SFDVKD, per germline. V lost 5 bases and J 9 bases, leaving 10 bases between the germline ends. The CDR3 extends over 13 amino acids. As concerns this clonotype: Its antigen is as yet unknown.

The sample was also linked to a second study, of T cells in Graves' hyperthyroidism and ophthalmopathy. As that report states: Most thyroid clonotypes expanded above 0.001 were also detected in blood.

The source of this sequence is a woman aged 35-65 years with Graves disease. The specimen comprised peripheral blood mononuclear cells (PBMCs), sampled at new diagnosis, from a patient treated with antithyroid drugs. This chain connects TRBV24-1 to TRBJ1-6; TRBD1 is a possible D gene (6 bases). The CDR3 sequence is CATSAGAFSPLHF. CDR3 coding DNA: TGTGCCACCAGTGCGGGGGCCTTTTCACCCCTCCACTTT.